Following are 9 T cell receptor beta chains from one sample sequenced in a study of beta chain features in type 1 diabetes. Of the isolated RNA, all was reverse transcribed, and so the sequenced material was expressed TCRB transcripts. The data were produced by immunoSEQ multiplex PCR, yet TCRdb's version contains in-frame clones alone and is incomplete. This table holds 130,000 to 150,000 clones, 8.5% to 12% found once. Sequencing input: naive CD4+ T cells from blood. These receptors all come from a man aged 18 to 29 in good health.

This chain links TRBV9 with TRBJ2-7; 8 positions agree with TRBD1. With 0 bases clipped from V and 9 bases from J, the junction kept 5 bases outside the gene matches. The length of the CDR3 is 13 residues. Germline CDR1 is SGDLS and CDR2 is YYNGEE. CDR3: CASSVDGTGGQYF. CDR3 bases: TGTGCCAGCAGCGTAGACGGGACAGGAGGGCAGTACTTC.

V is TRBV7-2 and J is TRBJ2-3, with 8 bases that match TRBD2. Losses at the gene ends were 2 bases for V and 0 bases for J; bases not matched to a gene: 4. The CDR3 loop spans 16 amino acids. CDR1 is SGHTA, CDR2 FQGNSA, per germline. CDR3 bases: TGTGCCAGCAGCTTACTCCGCGGGGGGAGCACAGATACGCAGTATTTT. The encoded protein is CASSLLRGGSTDTQYF.

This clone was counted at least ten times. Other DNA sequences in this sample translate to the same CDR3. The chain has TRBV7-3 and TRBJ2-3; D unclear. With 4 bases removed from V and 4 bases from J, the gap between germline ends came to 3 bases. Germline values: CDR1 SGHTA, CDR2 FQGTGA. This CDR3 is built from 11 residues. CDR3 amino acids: CASSSSDTQYF. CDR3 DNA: TGTGCCAGCAGCTCTTCAGATACGCAGTATTTT.

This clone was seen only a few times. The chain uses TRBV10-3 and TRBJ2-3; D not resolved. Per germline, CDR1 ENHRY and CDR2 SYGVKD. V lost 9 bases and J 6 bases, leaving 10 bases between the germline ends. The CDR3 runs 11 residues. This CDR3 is CAIKVGDTQYF. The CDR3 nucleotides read TGTGCCATAAAGGTCGGGGATACGCAGTATTTT.

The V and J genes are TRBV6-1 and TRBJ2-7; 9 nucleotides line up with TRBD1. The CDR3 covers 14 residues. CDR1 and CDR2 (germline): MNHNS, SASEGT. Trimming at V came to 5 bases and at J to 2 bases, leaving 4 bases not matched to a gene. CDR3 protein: CASSPRDRAYEQYF. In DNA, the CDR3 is TGTGCCAGCAGTCCCCGGGACAGGGCCTACGAGCAGTACTTC.

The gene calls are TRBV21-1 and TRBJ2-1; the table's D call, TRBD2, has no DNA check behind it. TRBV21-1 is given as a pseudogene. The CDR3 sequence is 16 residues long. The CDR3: CASSSRLKSSYNEQFF. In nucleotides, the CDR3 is TGTGCCAGCAGCTCCCGACTGAAAAGCTCCTACAATGAGCAGTTCTTC.

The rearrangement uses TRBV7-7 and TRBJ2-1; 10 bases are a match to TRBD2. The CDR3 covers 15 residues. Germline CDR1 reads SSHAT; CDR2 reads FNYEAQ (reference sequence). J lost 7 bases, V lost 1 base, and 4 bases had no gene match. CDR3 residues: CASSLGIAGGNEQFF. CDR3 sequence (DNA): TGTGCCAGCAGCTTAGGTATAGCGGGGGGAAATGAGCAGTTCTTC.

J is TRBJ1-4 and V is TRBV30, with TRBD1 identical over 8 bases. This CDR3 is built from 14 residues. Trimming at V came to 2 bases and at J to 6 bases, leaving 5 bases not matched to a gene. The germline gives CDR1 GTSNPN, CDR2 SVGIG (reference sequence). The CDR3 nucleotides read TGTGCCTGGAGTACGTGGACAGGGTATGAAAAACTGTTTTTT. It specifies CAWSTWTGYEKLFF.

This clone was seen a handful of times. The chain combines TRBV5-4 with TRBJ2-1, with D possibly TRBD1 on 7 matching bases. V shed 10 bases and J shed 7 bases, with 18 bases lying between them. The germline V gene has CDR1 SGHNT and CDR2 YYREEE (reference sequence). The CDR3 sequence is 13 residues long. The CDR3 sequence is CACMGQGGNEQFF. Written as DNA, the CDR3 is TGTGCCTGTATGGGGCAGGGGGGTAATGAGCAGTTCTTC. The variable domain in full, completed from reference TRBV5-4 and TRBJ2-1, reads ETGVTQSPTHLIKTRGQQVTLRCSSQSGHNTVSWYQQALGQGPQFIFQYYREEENGRGNFPPRFSGLQFPNYSSELNVNALELDDSALYLCACMGQGGNEQFFGPGTRLTVL.